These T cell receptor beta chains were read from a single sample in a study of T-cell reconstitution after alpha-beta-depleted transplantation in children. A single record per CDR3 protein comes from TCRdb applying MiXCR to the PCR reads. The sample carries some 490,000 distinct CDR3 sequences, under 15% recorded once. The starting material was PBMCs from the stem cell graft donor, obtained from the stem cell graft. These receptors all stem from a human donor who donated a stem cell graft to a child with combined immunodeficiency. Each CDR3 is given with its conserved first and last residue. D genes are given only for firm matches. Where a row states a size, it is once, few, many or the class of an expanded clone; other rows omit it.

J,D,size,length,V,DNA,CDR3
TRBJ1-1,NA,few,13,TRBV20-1,TGCAGTGCTAGAGATGGCAGGGGCACTGAAGCTTTCTTT,CSARDGRGTEAFF
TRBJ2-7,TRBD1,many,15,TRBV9,TGTGCCAGCAGCGTATCCGGGACAGGTTCCTACGAGCAGTACTTC,CASSVSGTGSYEQYF
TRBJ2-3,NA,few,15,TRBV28,TGTGCCAGCAGCCCACTAGTCCAGGGGACAGATACGCAGTATTTT,CASSPLVQGTDTQYF
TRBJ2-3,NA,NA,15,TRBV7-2,TGTGCCAGCAGCCGTTTAGCAATGGGCACAGATACGCAGTATTTT,CASSRLAMGTDTQYF
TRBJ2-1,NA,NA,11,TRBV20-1,TGCAGTGCTTCCCTGGTGAATGAGCAGTTCTTC,CSASLVNEQFF
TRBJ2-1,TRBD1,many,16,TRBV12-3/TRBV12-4,TGTGCCAGCAGTTTTTATATGGGACAGGGGGAATGTGAGCAGTTCTTC,CASSFYMGQGECEQFF
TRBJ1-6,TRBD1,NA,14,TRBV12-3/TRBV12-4,TGTGCCAGCAGGAGACAGGGCTCTAATTCACCCCTCCACTTT,CASRRQGSNSPLHF
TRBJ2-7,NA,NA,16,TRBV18,TGTGCCAGCTCACCTTGGGACACCCAGAGCTCCTACGAGCAGTACTTC,CASSPWDTQSSYEQYF
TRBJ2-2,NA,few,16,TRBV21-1,TGTGCCAGCAGCAAAAGACAGGGCGGGGGAACCGGGGAGCTGTTTTTT,CASSKRQGGGTGELFF
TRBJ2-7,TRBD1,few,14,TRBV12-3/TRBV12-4,TGTGCCAGCAGTTTAGCGGACAGGGATTACGAGCAGTACTTC,CASSLADRDYEQYF
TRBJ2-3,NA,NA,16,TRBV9,TGTGCCAGCAGCCCCCCACCAGGGGTTCAAACAGATACGCAGTATTTT,CASSPPPGVQTDTQYF
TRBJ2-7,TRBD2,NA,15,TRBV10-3,TGTGCCATCAGGCCGGGACTAGAAGGTTCATACGAGCAGTACTTC,CAIRPGLEGSYEQYF
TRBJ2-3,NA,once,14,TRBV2,TGTGCCAGCAGTGAAACGCCGAACGGGGATACGCGGTATTTT,CASSETPNGDTRYF
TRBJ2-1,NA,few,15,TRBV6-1,TGTGCCAGCAATCCACGGGAAAGCTCCTACAATGAGCAGTTCTTC,CASNPRESSYNEQFF
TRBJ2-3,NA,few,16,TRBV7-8,TGTGCCAGCAGCTTAGGTCTCTCCCCTAGCACAGATACGCAGTATTTT,CASSLGLSPSTDTQYF
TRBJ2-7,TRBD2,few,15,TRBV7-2,TGTGCCAGCAGCGTAGGTTTAGCGGGACTCTACGAGCAGTACTTC,CASSVGLAGLYEQYF
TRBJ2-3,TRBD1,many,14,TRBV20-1,TGCAGTGCTGGGGACAGCTCTAGCACAGATACGCAGTATTTT,CSAGDSSSTDTQYF
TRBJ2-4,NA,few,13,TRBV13,TGTGCCAGCAGCTTAGGGCCTGGCGACATTCAGTACTTC,CASSLGPGDIQYF
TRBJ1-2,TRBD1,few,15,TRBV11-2,TGTGCCAGCAGCTTACTACAGGGGGGAGTAGGTGGCTACACCTTC,CASSLLQGGVGGYTF
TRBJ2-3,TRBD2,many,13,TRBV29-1,TGCAGCGTTGCTGGAGCGGGGGGGGATACGCAGTATTTT,CSVAGAGGDTQYF
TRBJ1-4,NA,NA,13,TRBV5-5,TGTGCCAGCAGTAGGGCGGGTAATGAAAAACTGTTTTTT,CASSRAGNEKLFF
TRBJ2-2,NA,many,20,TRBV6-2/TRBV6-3,TGTGCCAGCAGCCGGACGATCAACGGGAACCTAGGAGAGAACACCGGGGAGCTGTTTTTT,CASSRTINGNLGENTGELFF
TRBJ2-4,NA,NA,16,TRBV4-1,TGCGCCAGCAGCCGATCGGACTTAATAGCCAAAAACATTCAGTACTTC,CASSRSDLIAKNIQYF
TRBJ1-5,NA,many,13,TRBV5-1,TGCGCCAGCAGCTTGGGTACAGATCAGCCCCAGCATTTT,CASSLGTDQPQHF
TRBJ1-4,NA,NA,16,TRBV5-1,TGCGCCAGCAGCTTCCCGCCGGGACAATCCATTCGGAAACTGTTTTTT,CASSFPPGQSIRKLFF
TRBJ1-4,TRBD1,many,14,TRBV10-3,TGTGCCATCAGGTCGGGACAGGGGAACGAAAAACTGTTTTTT,CAIRSGQGNEKLFF
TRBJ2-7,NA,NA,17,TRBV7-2,TGTGCCAGCAGCTTAAGTCCGATAATAGGAAGCTCCTACGAGCAGTACTTC,CASSLSPIIGSSYEQYF
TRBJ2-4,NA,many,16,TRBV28,TGTGCCAGCAGTTTATCGACTCTTCTAGCCAAAAACATTCAGTACTTC,CASSLSTLLAKNIQYF
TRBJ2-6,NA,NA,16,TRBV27,TGTGCCAGCAGTTTCGGGGTAGGGTCTGGGGCCAACGTCCTGACTTTC,CASSFGVGSGANVLTF
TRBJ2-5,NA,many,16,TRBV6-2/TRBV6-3,TGTGCCAGCAGTAGGGCACGAGGTGGCCAAGAAGAGACCCAGTACTTC,CASSRARGGQEETQYF
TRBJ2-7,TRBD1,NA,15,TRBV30,TGTGCCTGGAGCGAGGGGACAGGGGGATCCTACGAGCAGTACTTC,CAWSEGTGGSYEQYF
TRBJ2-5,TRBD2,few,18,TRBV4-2,TGTGCCAGCAGCCAAGATGGAGGCGGGGGGTCTCCCCAAGAGACCCAGTACTTC,CASSQDGGGGSPQETQYF
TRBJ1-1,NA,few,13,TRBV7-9,TGTGCCAGCAGCTTTGCTTGGAACACTGAAGCTTTCTTT,CASSFAWNTEAFF
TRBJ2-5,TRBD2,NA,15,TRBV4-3,TGCGCCAGCAGCCCCGGGACTAGCGGTCGGGAGACCCAGTACTTC,CASSPGTSGRETQYF
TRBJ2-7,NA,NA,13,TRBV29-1,TGCAGCGTGAGCGCGGGGCACTCCTACGAGCAGTACTTC,CSVSAGHSYEQYF
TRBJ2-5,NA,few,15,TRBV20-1,TGCAGTGCTAGAGATTGGTCCGACATAGAAGAGACCCAGTACTTC,CSARDWSDIEETQYF
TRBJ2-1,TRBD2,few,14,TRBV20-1,TGCAGTGCTAGAGTGGGGACTAGCTACAATGAGCAGTTCTTC,CSARVGTSYNEQFF
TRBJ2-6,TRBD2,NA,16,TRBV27,TGTGCCAGCACAGATCCCGGGGGGGCTGGGGCCAACGTCCTGACTTTC,CASTDPGGAGANVLTF
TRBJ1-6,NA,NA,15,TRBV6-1,TGTGCCAGCAGCCCAGGGTTAACGCATAATTCACCCCTCCACTTT,CASSPGLTHNSPLHF
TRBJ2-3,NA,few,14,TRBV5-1,TGCGCCAGCAGCGTTGACAAGGGAGCAGATACGCAGTATTTT,CASSVDKGADTQYF
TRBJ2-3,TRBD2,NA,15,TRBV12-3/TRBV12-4,TGTGCCAGCAGTTTTCCTAGCGGGTTTCCAGATACGCAGTATTTT,CASSFPSGFPDTQYF
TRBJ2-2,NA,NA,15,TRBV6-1,TGTGCCAGCAGCCCTGGACAGTTCGGCACCGGGGAGCTGTTTTTT,CASSPGQFGTGELFF
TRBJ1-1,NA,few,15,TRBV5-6,TGTGCCAGCAGCTTCCGTAGGCAGAGTGGAACTGAAGCTTTCTTT,CASSFRRQSGTEAFF
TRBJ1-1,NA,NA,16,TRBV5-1,TGCGCCAGCAGCTTGCTGGGTGGAGAAATGAACACTGAAGCTTTCTTT,CASSLLGGEMNTEAFF
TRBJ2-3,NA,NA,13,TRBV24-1,TGTGCCACCAGTGATCCGCCGACAGATACGCAGTATTTT,CATSDPPTDTQYF
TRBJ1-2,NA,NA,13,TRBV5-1,TGCGCCAGCCGGGCAGTAACTAACTATGGCTACACCTTC,CASRAVTNYGYTF
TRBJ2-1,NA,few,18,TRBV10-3,TGTGCCATCAGTGAGCCCCGACTCCAAGCCCCACTCTACAATGAGCAGTTCTTC,CAISEPRLQAPLYNEQFF
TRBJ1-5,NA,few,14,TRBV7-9,TGTGCCAGCAGCTTAGAGGCGGGCAATCAGCCCCAGCATTTT,CASSLEAGNQPQHF
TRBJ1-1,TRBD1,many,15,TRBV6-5,TGTGCCAGCAGTTATTGGAAACAGGGGGCAGGCGAAGCTTTCTTT,CASSYWKQGAGEAFF
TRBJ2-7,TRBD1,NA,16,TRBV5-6,TGTGCCAGCAGCACAGAGACAGGGGGCTTCTTATACGAGCAGTACTTC,CASSTETGGFLYEQYF
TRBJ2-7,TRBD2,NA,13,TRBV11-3,TGTGCCAGCAGCGTGCGGGGGACCTACGAGCAGTACTTC,CASSVRGTYEQYF
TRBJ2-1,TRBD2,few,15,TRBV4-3,TGCGCCAGCAGCTGGTCTAGCGGGGGGGCAGGTGAGCAGTTCTTC,CASSWSSGGAGEQFF
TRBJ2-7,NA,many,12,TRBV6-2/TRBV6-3,TGTGCCAGCAACAGCGCTCCCTACGAGCAGTACTTC,CASNSAPYEQYF
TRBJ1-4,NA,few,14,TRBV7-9,TGTGCCAGCAGCTCGGCGATACCGCCCGAAAAACTGTTTTTT,CASSSAIPPEKLFF
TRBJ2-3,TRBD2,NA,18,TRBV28,TGTGCCAGCAGTTTACCGTCTAGCGGGGGGGAAGGGGTAGATACGCAGTATTTT,CASSLPSSGGEGVDTQYF
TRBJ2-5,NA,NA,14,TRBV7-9,TGTGCCAGCAGCCGACGACTAGGGGGTGAGACCCAGTACTTC,CASSRRLGGETQYF
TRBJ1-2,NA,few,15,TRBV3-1,TGTGCCAGCAGCCTCTTTGACATGGCTGGTCGCGGCTACACCTTC,CASSLFDMAGRGYTF
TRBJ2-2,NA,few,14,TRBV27,TGTGCCAGCAGTTTAAGAGGTTTCACCGGGGAGCTGTTTTTT,CASSLRGFTGELFF
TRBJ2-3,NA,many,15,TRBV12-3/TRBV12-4,TGTGCCAGCAGTTTTGAATCCCTAGCAACAGATACGCAGTATTTT,CASSFESLATDTQYF